This T cell receptor beta chain appears in the sequencing data of a study of CD8 T cells in Susac syndrome. An input of roughly 0.45 to 1 ug of RNA was subjected to reverse transcription using random hexamers. Amplification of the TCR beta CDR3 was carried out by immunoSEQ multiplex PCR, which spanned a total of 54 Vbeta and 13 Jbeta segments. TCRdb redid the calling of the immunoSEQ multiplex PCR reads with MiXCR, one entry per CDR3 protein. The table lists about 280,000 distinct CDR3 sequences, 70% to 90% of them singletons. The TCR comes from a human donor with multiple sclerosis. Sequenced sample: CD8+ T cells from PBMCs.

The CDR3 nucleotides are TGTGCTAGTGCCCGGGACAGCAAGCCCTATGGCTACACCTTC. It encodes CASARDSKPYGYTF. This rearrangement joins TRBV12-5 to TRBJ1-2, with 7 bases identical to TRBD1. The CDR3 has 14 residues. V lost 7 bases and J lost 4; bases outside the gene matches: 9. CDR1 and CDR2 (germline): LGHNT, FRNRAP.